These 25 T cell receptor beta chains were all obtained from the same sample, sequenced in a study of blood T cells in healthy people across ages. A second PCR, run for roughly 7 to 12 cycles, used a sample-barcoded 5' primer plus a J-beta primer mix. TCRdb recomputed calls from the 5' RACE reads with MiXCR, one row per CDR3 protein. The table records more than 650,000 distinct CDR3 sequences, around 24% of them present only once. The same data also went into a second study, on T cells of mothers and their children.

What was sequenced was blood. These receptors were taken from a boy aged 5-17 years in good health.

V usage is TRBV9 and J usage is TRBJ2-7; TRBD2 is a possible D gene (5 bases). Trimming left V 3 bases short and J 0 bases short, with 10 bases between. Per germline, CDR1 SGDLS and CDR2 YYNGEE. This CDR3 is built from 14 residues. The CDR3 DNA reads as TGTGCCAGCAGCGCAAGCGGTAACTCCTACGAGCAGTACTTC. It codes for CASSASGNSYEQYF. Filled out from reference TRBV9 and TRBJ2-7, the complete variable domain reads DSGVTQTPKHLITATGQRVTLRCSPRSGDLSVYWYQQSLDQGLQFLIQYYNGEERAKGNILERFSAQQFPDLHSELNLSSLELGDSALYFCASSASGNSYEQYFGPGTRLTVT.

The J gene is TRBJ2-5, the V gene TRBV7-9, with D perhaps matching TRBD1 (6 bases). The J call may not be correct, given that the DNA end is closer to TRBJ2-1. Germline V gives CDR1 SEHNR, CDR2 FQNEAQ (reference sequence). The CDR3 is made up of 19 amino acids. CDR3 amino acids: CASSGTALRTATAYNEQFF. The CDR3 nucleotides read TGTGCCAGCAGCGGAACCGCGCTTAGGACAGCAACAGCCTACAATGAGCAGTTCTTC.

V and J are TRBV6-1 and TRBJ2-1, with 10 bases fitting TRBD2. V shed 7 bases and J 7 bases; nucleotides not matched to a gene: 16. Germline assignment: CDR1 MNHNS and CDR2 SASEGT. The length of the CDR3 is 17 residues. Here the CDR3 DNA reads TGTGCCAGCAAAACCGCTCTTGGAGCGGGGGGGCTGAATGAGCAGTTCTTC. Its translation is CASKTALGAGGLNEQFF.

Worth noting for this clonotype: A much bigger clone sits one base away, suggesting this may be a read error. The conserved phenylalanine or tryptophan is not found at the CDR3 terminus, so this likely reflects a read error. The V and J genes are TRBV5-1 and TRBJ2-1, with 7 bases identical to TRBD2. J was trimmed by 4 bases and V by 0 bases; bases with no gene match: 4. This CDR3 is built from 15 residues. Germline CDR1 is SGHRS and CDR2 is YFSETQ. The DNA for the CDR3 is TGCGCCAGCAGCTTGGATGGCGGGGGTTACAATGAGCAGTTCTTG. Translating gives CASSLDGGGYNEQFL.

This clonotype was seen only a few times. This sequence joins TRBV4-1 and TRBJ2-1; the D gene is possibly TRBD1 (6 bases). The DNA end is more similar to TRBJ2-5, so the J call may be wrong. CDR1 MGHRA and CDR2 YSYEKL come from the germline V gene. This CDR3 spans 14 amino acids. In DNA, the CDR3 is TGCGCCAGCAGCCAACAGGGGAAACAAGAGACCCAGTACTTC. Protein sequence: CASSQQGKQETQYF.

This clonotype has only a few counts. This chain uses TRBV14 with TRBJ1-1, with D tentatively TRBD1 (6 bases). CDR1 is SGHDN, CDR2 FVKESK, per germline. V was cut by 4 bases and J by 0 bases, with 12 bases left in between. This CDR3 comprises 15 residues. DNA of the CDR3: TGTGCCAGCAGCCGCTACGGACAGTTGAACACTGAAGCTTTCTTT. It specifies CASSRYGQLNTEAFF.

In its sample, this clonotype was seen a few times. The rearrangement uses TRBV7-2 and TRBJ1-4; D remains ambiguous. V was trimmed by 7 bases and J by 7 bases, leaving 7 bases between them. Germline lookup yields CDR1 SGHTA and CDR2 FQGNSA. CDR3 length: 11 residues. This chain's CDR3 is CASKEGEKLFF. In DNA, the CDR3 is TGTGCCAGCAAGGAGGGTGAAAAACTGTTTTTT.

A few counts support this clonotype. The junction departs from the called germline gene at one end, perhaps through a read error. This chain connects TRBV12-3 or TRBV12-4 to TRBJ2-3, with TRBD2 matching 7 bases. The CDR3 spans 14 residues. CDR3 amino acids: CASSLADRTDTQYF. CDR3 nucleotide sequence: TGTGCCAGCAGTCTAGCGGACCGCACAGATACGCAGTATTTT.

CDR3 in amino acids: CSARDYRSGGAWETQYF. In DNA, the CDR3 is TGCAGTGCTAGAGATTATAGAAGCGGGGGGGCTTGGGAGACCCAGTACTTC. The chain combines TRBV20-1 with TRBJ2-5; 10 bases match TRBD2. Germline assignment: CDR1 DFQATT and CDR2 SNEGSKA (reference sequence). V lost 0 bases to trimming and J lost 5 bases; unmatched junction nucleotides: 12. This CDR3 comprises 17 residues.

V is TRBV5-6 and J is TRBJ1-1; TRBD1 matches 7 bases. Germline CDR1 and CDR2: SGHDT and YYEEEE. The J segment lost 1 base and the V segment lost 4 bases, leaving 13 bases of the junction unmatched. This CDR3 region has 17 residues. The CDR3 DNA reads as TGTGCCAGCAGCCTTGAGGTTTACAGGGGAAAGAACACTGAAGCTTTCTTT. This gives the protein CASSLEVYRGKNTEAFF.

This clonotype was counted a few times. The junction departs from the called germline gene at one end, perhaps through a read error. The chain links TRBV29-1 to TRBJ2-3, with D possibly matching TRBD2 (5 bases). Germline CDR1 reads SQVTM; CDR2 reads ANQGSEA. The CDR3 spans 13 residues. This CDR3 is CSVFQNGEDAQYF. Here the CDR3 DNA reads TGCAGCGTTTTTCAGAACGGGGAAGATGCGCAGTATTTT.

A few counts support this clonotype. This chain connects TRBV28 to TRBJ2-7; D might be TRBD2 (5 bases). Germline-derived CDR1 and CDR2 are MDHEN and SYDVKM. The V end lost 3 bases, the J end lost 5 bases, and 26 bases lay between the germline ends. The CDR3 is made up of 18 amino acids. CDR3 sequence (DNA): TGTGCCAGCAGTTTTTCGGGCAGGACGGAGGCGGCGAGTGACGAGCAGTACTTC. This sequence encodes CASSFSGRTEAASDEQYF. Full variable domain (outside the CDR3, taken from reference TRBV28 and TRBJ2-7): DVKVTQSSRYLVKRTGEKVFLECVQDMDHENMFWYRQDPGLGLRLIYFSYDVKMKEKGDIPEGYSVSREKKERFSLILESASTNQTSMYLCASSFSGRTEAASDEQYFGPGTRLTVT.

J is TRBJ2-3 and V is TRBV7-3; D is uncertain. V lost 0 bases to trimming and J lost 5 bases, with 6 bases between them. The germline gives CDR1 SGHTA, CDR2 FQGTGA. The CDR3 covers 13 residues. The CDR3 reads CASSLTYQDTQYF. In DNA form, the CDR3 reads TGTGCCAGCAGCTTAACGTACCAAGATACGCAGTATTTT.

This clonotype was seen only a few times. The rearrangement links TRBV5-1 to TRBJ1-2; 7 nucleotides align to TRBD1. The CDR3 extends over 15 amino acids. The J segment lost 6 bases and the V segment lost 5 bases, leaving 13 bases of the junction unmatched. CDR1 and CDR2 from the germline V gene are SGHRS and YFSETQ. The CDR3 nucleotides read TGCGCCAGCAGTCTCGACCCAGGGGGAGCAAATGGCTACACCTTC. It is translated as CASSLDPGGANGYTF. The entire variable domain, with the rest obtained from reference TRBV5-1 and TRBJ1-2, is as follows: KAGVTQTPRYLIKTRGQQVTLSCSPISGHRSVSWYQQTPGQGLQFLFEYFSETQRNKGNFPGRFSGRQFSNSRSEMNVSTLELGDSALYLCASSLDPGGANGYTFGSGTRLTVV.

This clonotype was seen a few times. The chain combines TRBV6-4 with TRBJ2-3; 7 bases map to TRBD2. Germline V gives CDR1 MRHNA, CDR2 SNTAGT. Trimming at V came to 4 bases and at J to 3 bases, leaving 7 bases not matched to a gene. There are 15 residues in the CDR3. The CDR3 loop reads CASSASWGGTDTQYF. The CDR3 DNA sequence: TGTGCCAGCAGTGCGAGCTGGGGGGGAACAGATACGCAGTATTTT.

This clonotype was detected a few times. The genes are TRBV27 and TRBJ2-1, with 8 bases matching TRBD1. V gave up 5 bases and J gave up 0 bases; unmatched junction bases: 3. The CDR3 contains 15 residues. Germline V CDR1 and CDR2: MNHEY, SMNVEV (reference sequence). DNA of the CDR3: TGTGCCAGCAGTCAGGGGGCCAGCTCCTACAATGAGCAGTTCTTC. As protein: CASSQGASSYNEQFF.

This clonotype was counted a few times. The chain combines TRBV27 with TRBJ2-2; D unresolved. This CDR3 is built from 12 residues. The V end lost 7 bases, the J end lost 9 bases, and 12 bases lay between the germline ends. Germline V gives CDR1 MNHEY, CDR2 SMNVEV (reference sequence). The CDR3 loop reads CASKKGGRELFF. As DNA, the CDR3 is TGTGCCAGCAAGAAGGGTGGCCGGGAGCTGTTTTTT.

There are a few counts of this clonotype. This chain joins TRBV10-2 and TRBJ2-3, with D perhaps matching TRBD2 (6 bases). CDR1 is WSHSY and CDR2 is SAAADI in the germline V gene. Deletions cut 3 bases from V and 1 base from J, with 14 bases between. The CDR3 covers 16 residues. As DNA, the CDR3 is TGCGCCAGCAGTGACTCTCCGGGACTCCGCACAGATACGCAGTATTTT. Its translation is CASSDSPGLRTDTQYF.

The chain recombines TRBV7-9 with TRBJ1-1; D is perhaps TRBD1 (6 bases). The CDR3 has 15 residues. V was cut by 5 bases and J by 5 bases, with 18 bases left in between. CDR1 is SEHNR, CDR2 FQNEAQ, per germline (reference sequence). The CDR3 DNA follows: TGTGCCAGCAGCCAGGAGCTGGGGGCAGGGACTGAAGCTTTCTTT. It translates to CASSQELGAGTEAFF.

The chain recombines TRBV5-1 with TRBJ2-1; TRBD1 is a possible D gene (6 bases). This CDR3 contains 15 residues. Germline V gene data show CDR1 as SGHRS and CDR2 as YFSETQ. The V end lost 4 bases, the J end lost 2 bases, and 13 bases lay between the germline ends. CDR3 sequence reads: CASSLTGIAYNEQFF. CDR3 coding DNA: TGCGCCAGCAGCCTCACAGGGATTGCCTACAATGAGCAGTTCTTC.

This clonotype was counted only a few times. The junction shows a germline mismatch at one end, possibly a read error. This chain connects TRBV28 to TRBJ2-1, with 13 nucleotides matching TRBD2. In germline, CDR1 is MDHEN, CDR2 SYDVKM. CDR3 length equals 19 residues. CDR3 DNA: TGTGCCAGCAGTCTATGGACTAGCGGGGGCCAATCCAGGGGCAATGAGCAGTTCTTC. It is translated as CASSLWTSGGQSRGNEQFF.

This clonotype occurred a few times. The V and J genes are TRBV12-3 or TRBV12-4 and TRBJ2-3, with a weak D call TRBD2 (6 bases). This CDR3 has 15 amino acids. V was clipped by 4 bases and J by 3 bases, with 14 bases between them. The CDR3 region has the DNA TGTGCCAGCAGTTCACTTAGCGGAGATACAGATACGCAGTATTTT. Translated: CASSSLSGDTDTQYF.

This clonotype was detected only a few times. This chain joins TRBV6-1 and TRBJ1-4; TRBD1 might be the D (6 bases). CDR3 length: 14 residues. CDR1 MNHNS and CDR2 SASEGT come from the germline V gene. This CDR3 is CASLPPGDFGKLFF. CDR3 DNA sequence: TGTGCGTCCCTACCCCCAGGGGATTTTGGAAAACTGTTTTTT.

This clonotype has at least ten counts. At one of its ends the junction is not consistent with the germline gene, which may arise from a read error. The chain carries TRBV12-3 or TRBV12-4 and TRBJ2-1; either TRBD1 or TRBD2 may supply D (5 bases each). CDR3 length: 11 amino acids. The DNA of the CDR3 is TGCGCCAGCAGCCTTGGGACTGAGCAGTTCTTC. Its protein is CASSLGTEQFF.

This clonotype was recorded a few times. The rearrangement uses TRBV11-1 and TRBJ1-1, with D unresolved. CDR3 size: 13 residues. Looked up from germline, CDR1 is SGHAT and CDR2 is FQDESV (reference sequence). V lost 4 bases, J lost 6 bases, and 12 bases lay in between. CDR3 sequence: CASSSYPFSEAFF. CDR3 DNA: TGTGCCAGCAGCTCATACCCCTTCTCTGAAGCTTTCTTT. The variable domain in full, completed from reference TRBV11-1 and TRBJ1-1, reads EAEVAQSPRYKITEKSQAVAFWCDPISGHATLYWYRQILGQGPELLVQFQDESVVDDSQLPKDRFSAERLKGVDSTLKIQPAELGDSAMYLCASSSYPFSEAFFGQGTRLTVV.